This T cell receptor beta chain was profiled in a study of T cell responses to AZD1222 COVID-19 vaccine. As to this clone: What it binds is not known.

V lost 7 bases to trimming and J lost 0 bases, with 12 bases between them. This CDR3 contains 14 residues. From germline, CDR1 is MNHEY and CDR2 SVGAGI. General study points: The study found Spike-specific TCR breadth and depth rose after two AZD1222 doses. Donors were largely white British and mainly female; clonal diversity was possibly underestimated. Only six or seven AZD1222 recipients tested seropositive at baseline.

Sequencing was performed with immunoSEQ multiplex PCR; in TCRdb, only in-frame clones are kept and a portion is missing. The table shows 120,000 or so clones, with 90% occurring only once. The sample was peripheral blood, taken on day 0 of MenACWY control vaccination. The chain is built from TRBV6-5 and TRBJ1-1; D gene unclear. The receptor comes from an adult in good health. The CDR3 nucleotides read TGTGCCAGCAATTATTTACCAATGAACACTGAAGCTTTCTTT. Translating gives CASNYLPMNTEAFF.